The clone carrying this T cell receptor beta chain was seen ten or more times. Its specificity is unknown. The investigators amplified TCR beta CDR3 regions from RNA transcripts. HTBI primers were the set used in a first-round RT-PCR of the TCR CDR3. TCRdb itself ran the multiplex PCR reads through MiXCR, one entry per CDR3 protein. The sample includes 500,000 to 650,000 distinct CDR3 sequences, 13% to 15% seen only once; the top ten take over 11%. The junction had 5 bases not matched to a gene; V was cut back by 6 bases and J by 0 bases. Germline loops: CDR1 ENHRY, CDR2 SYGVKD. The CDR3 runs to 17 residues. The study defined stable Graves' hyperthyroidism as no ophthalmopathy progression within 18 months. The entry originates in a study of T cells in Graves' hyperthyroidism and ophthalmopathy. Overall study findings and caveats: From stable hyperthyroidism, ophthalmopathy was separated by a 13 V-J model. Among thyroid clonotypes expanded above 0.001, most also appeared in blood.

The rearrangement joins TRBV10-3 to TRBJ2-7, with 16 bases lining up with TRBD2. The clonotype comes from a woman aged 40 to 49 with Graves' hyperthyroidism. The sample comprised blood. The DNA of the CDR3 is TGTGCCATCAGGACGGGACTAGCGGGAGGGTCCTCCTACGAGCAGTACTTC. Amino acids: CAIRTGLAGGSSYEQYF.